The 23 T cell receptor beta chains presented below share a single source sample, sequenced in a study of T cells in women clearing cervical HPV infection. Assay: immunoSEQ multiplex PCR; the TCRdb copy retains only in-frame clones and omits some. In all, the sample yields about 39,000 clones. What was sequenced was blood buffy coat. Receptor source: a woman between 18 and 70 years old with a cervical HPV16 infection that either progressed to CIN3+ or cleared (not recorded which).

With respect to this clone: The read halts 3 residues ahead of the CDR3 end, with the missing end drawn from the germline J gene. V is TRBV6-2 or TRBV6-3 and J is TRBJ2-3, with D perhaps TRBD2 (7 bases). Trimming stripped 5 bases from V and 7 bases from J, with 19 bases between. Germline assignment: CDR1 MNHEY and CDR2 SVGEGT. This CDR3 region has 15 residues. CDR3 amino acids: CASSKTRGGDHTQYF. CDR3 DNA, as far as it was read: TGTGCCAGCAGTAAAACTAGGGGGGGCGATCATACG.

About this clone: The read comes to an end 3 residues before the CDR3 does, leaving the germline J gene to fill in the end. J is TRBJ2-1 and V is TRBV19, with TRBD2 matching 11 bases. This CDR3 has 15 residues. Germline trimming cut 6 bases from V and 4 bases from J; bases unmatched to any gene: 5. Germline V gene sequence: CDR1 LNHDA, CDR2 SQIVND (reference sequence). The part of the CDR3 DNA that was read is TGTGCCAGTAGGAGCACTAGCGGGAGTTACAATGAG. Translated, it gives CASRSTSGSYNE. Given in full, the CDR3 is CASRSTSGSYNEQFF. The complete variable domain, with remaining parts taken from reference TRBV19 and TRBJ2-1, reads DGGITQSPKYLFRKEGQNVTLSCEQNLNHDAMYWYRQDPGQGLRLIYYSQIVNDFQKGDIAEGYSVSREKKESFPLTVTSAQKNPTAFYLCASRSTSGSYNEQFFGPGTRLTVL.

Concerning this clone itself: The CDR3 is cut off 3 residues early in the read; its end comes from the germline J gene. This rearrangement joins TRBV19 to TRBJ2-7; D unclear. Germline CDR1 LNHDA, CDR2 SQIVND (reference sequence). The CDR3 is made up of 15 amino acids. Trimming pared 5 bases from V and 0 bases from J, leaving 14 bases between. The sequenced CDR3 bases are TGTGCCAGTAGTCCCGGGTTTGGTTCCTCCTACGAG. It codes for CASSPGFGSSYE. The entire CDR3 is CASSPGFGSSYEQYF.

Notes on this clone: The CDR3 end lies 3 residues beyond the end of the read and is filled in from the germline J gene. J is TRBJ2-7 and V is TRBV5-4, with D hard to call. Germline V gene lookup returns CDR1 SGHNT and CDR2 YYREEE (reference sequence). The germline V and J ends were trimmed by 0 bases and 6 bases, with 13 bases remaining between them. The CDR3 consists of 14 residues. This CDR3 reads CASSLGNSRSEQYF. The CDR3 DNA, read in part, is TGTGCCAGCAGCTTGGGTAACTCTAGGTCCGAG.

As for this clone: The read ends 3 residues shy of where the CDR3 ends; the end is completed using the germline J gene. This chain joins TRBV5-4 and TRBJ2-5; 7 nucleotides agree with TRBD1. V lost 0 bases to trimming and J lost 5 bases; unmatched junction nucleotides: 7. In germline, CDR1 is SGHNT, CDR2 YYREEE (reference sequence). The length of the CDR3 is 15 residues. The part of the CDR3 DNA that was read is TGTGCCAGCAGCTTGGGGACAGGCCTAACGGAGACC. It yields the protein CASSLGTGLTET. The CDR3 in full is CASSLGTGLTETQYF.

Comment on this clone: The CDR3 goes on 3 residues after the read ends, and that part is filled in from the germline J gene. The rearrangement uses TRBV30 and TRBJ2-7, with D possibly being TRBD1 (6 bases). V was shortened by 0 bases and J by 3 bases, with 9 bases between the two germline ends. The CDR3 is 13 residues long. CDR1 is GTSNPN and CDR2 is SVGIG in the germline V gene (reference sequence). CDR3 bases read: TGTGCCTGGAGTGTAGGGGACATCTACGAG. Protein: CAWSVGDIYE. The whole CDR3 region reads CAWSVGDIYEQYF.

A word on this clone: The CDR3 end is not reached by the read, which stops 3 residues before it; the germline J gene fills it in. At the DNA level, this CDR3 is encoded by other sequences in the same sample as well. The V call is TRBV19, the J call TRBJ2-3; D is undetermined. CDR1 LNHDA and CDR2 SQIVND come from the germline V gene (reference sequence). Trimming removed 2 bases at V and 6 bases at J, with 12 bases between. The CDR3 is 14 amino acids. The CDR3 loop reads CASSIQSSQDTQYF. The part of the CDR3 DNA that was read is TGTGCCAGTAGTATACAGTCTAGTCAGGATACG.

A word on this clone: The read finishes 3 residues shy of the CDR3 end, and the germline J gene is used to complete it. V is TRBV19 and J is TRBJ1-2; 7 bases match TRBD1. CDR3 length: 16 amino acids. Germline assignment: CDR1 LNHDA and CDR2 SQIVND (reference sequence). Losses at the gene ends were 0 bases for V and 7 bases for J; bases not matched to a gene: 11. CDR3 protein: CASSIDRDRARGGYTF. CDR3 bases read: TGTGCCAGTAGTATAGATCGAGACAGGGCCCGGGGTGGC. Combining the CDR3 with reference TRBV19 and TRBJ1-2 gives the whole variable domain DGGITQSPKYLFRKEGQNVTLSCEQNLNHDAMYWYRQDPGQGLRLIYYSQIVNDFQKGDIAEGYSVSREKKESFPLTVTSAQKNPTAFYLCASSIDRDRARGGYTFGSGTRLTVV.

A word on this clone: The CDR3 extends 3 residues past the end of the read, so its final part is completed from the germline J gene. The chain combines TRBV7-8 with TRBJ2-1, with 11 bases aligning to TRBD2. Germline V CDR1 and CDR2: SGHVS, FQNEAQ. Trimming took 4 bases from V and 8 from J; bases not matched to a gene: 16. The CDR3 has 18 amino acids. CDR3 sequence reads: CASSSAIAGGTTDDEQFF. CDR3 DNA (partial): TGTGCCAGCAGCTCAGCTATAGCGGGAGGGACTACGGACGATGAG.

In the case of this clone: Coverage ceases 3 residues before the CDR3 finishes, and the germline J gene fills in the end. The chain uses TRBV27 and TRBJ2-7, with D possibly TRBD2 on 6 matching bases. CDR1 and CDR2 (germline): MNHEY, SMNVEV (reference sequence). The CDR3 consists of 18 residues. Trimming shortened V by 6 bases and J by 0 bases, and 24 bases separated the two germline ends. Incomplete CDR3 DNA: TGTGCCAGCAGGGGGGGATGGCGGCAGGGCAAGCTCTCCTACGAG. It encodes CASRGGWRQGKLSYE. The complete CDR3 protein is CASRGGWRQGKLSYEQYF.

Note on this clone: Read coverage stops 3 residues before the CDR3 terminus; the germline J gene supplies the remainder. The chain uses TRBV29-1 and TRBJ2-4; either TRBD1 or TRBD2 may fit D (5 bases each). Per germline, CDR1 SQVTM and CDR2 ANQGSEA. The CDR3 has 11 amino acids. The CDR3 region is CSVDRGDGQYF. CDR3 DNA (partial): TGCAGCGTTGACCGAGGGGATGGT.

For this clone: The read finishes 3 residues shy of the CDR3 end, and the germline J gene is used to complete it. The chain couples TRBV5-5 to TRBJ1-4; 7 nucleotides agree with TRBD1. The V gene's germline CDR1 is SGHKS and CDR2 YYEKEE (reference sequence). The junction had 8 bases not matched to a gene; V was cut back by 4 bases and J by 8 bases. CDR3 size: 14 residues. The CDR3 sequence: CASSGTAEWEKLFF. The CDR3 bases that were read are TGTGCCAGCAGCGGGACAGCGGAGTGGGAAAAA.

For this clone: With the read ending 3 residues before the CDR3 end, the germline J gene is used to fill in that end. The chain combines TRBV2 with TRBJ2-1, with TRBD2 identical over 10 bases. This CDR3 has 16 residues. V trimming: 2 bases; J trimming: 9 bases; junction bases outside the gene matches: 10. Germline-derived CDR1 and CDR2 are SNHLY and FYNNEI. The CDR3 loop is CASSELAGVILAEQFF. The covered CDR3 bases are TGTGCCAGCAGTGAACTAGCGGGAGTGATCCTTGCTGAG.

Of note for this clone: Read data end 3 residues before the CDR3 end; the end is taken from the germline J gene. The rearrangement joins TRBV19 to TRBJ2-3; 10 nucleotides align to TRBD2. Per germline, CDR1 LNHDA and CDR2 SQIVND (reference sequence). The CDR3 sequence is 17 residues long. J was trimmed by 4 bases and V by 7 bases; bases with no gene match: 14. CDR3 amino acids: CASTPTPGTSAADTQYF. CDR3 bases read: TGTGCCAGTACCCCCACCCCCGGGACTAGCGCGGCAGATACG.

On this clone: The read ends 3 residues shy of where the CDR3 ends; the end is completed using the germline J gene. At the DNA level, this CDR3 is encoded by other sequences in the same sample as well. This chain links TRBV5-1 with TRBJ1-3, with D perhaps matching TRBD1 (6 bases). Germline loops: CDR1 SGHRS, CDR2 YFSETQ. V was shortened by 4 bases and J by 3 bases, with 20 bases between the two germline ends. The CDR3 length is 17 residues. CDR3 in amino acids: CASSLGQTGHGGNTIYF. The part of the CDR3 DNA that was read is TGCGCCAGCAGCCTAGGACAAACAGGGCACGGTGGAAACACC.

The CDR3 loop reads CSARDRLASSYEQYF. CDR3 DNA (partial): TGCAGTGCTAGAGATAGACTTGCCAGCTCCTACGAG. This sequence joins TRBV20-1 and TRBJ2-7; D not certain. The CDR3 end is not reached by the read, which stops 3 residues before it; the germline J gene fills it in. Trimming cost V 0 bases and J 0 bases, with 12 bases left between them. CDR3 length: 15 residues. The germline V gene encodes CDR1 DFQATT and CDR2 SNEGSKA (reference sequence).

As regards this clone: The read is 3 residues too short to cover the CDR3 end, so that end is filled in from the germline J gene. The chain carries TRBV19 and TRBJ2-7; D tentatively reads TRBD1 or TRBD2 (5 bases each). Trimming shortened V by 1 base and J by 3 bases, and 10 bases separated the two germline ends. This CDR3 is 14 amino acids long. Germline V gene sequence: CDR1 LNHDA, CDR2 SQIVND (reference sequence). The sequenced part of the CDR3 DNA is TGTGCCAGTAGTATAGGAGGGGTTAGCTACGAG. Encoded protein: CASSIGGVSYE. The complete CDR3 protein is CASSIGGVSYEQYF.

About this clone: Read coverage stops 3 residues before the CDR3 terminus; the germline J gene supplies the remainder. V is TRBV6-1 and J is TRBJ1-3; the D is unclear. Germline loops: CDR1 MNHNS, CDR2 SASEGT. V shed 2 bases and J shed 3 bases, with 8 bases lying between them. There are 14 residues in the CDR3. CDR3 DNA, as far as it was read: TGTGCCAGCAGTGAAACCGCGTTTGGAAACACC. This sequence encodes CASSETAFGNT. The CDR3 as a whole reads CASSETAFGNTIYF.

Note on this clone: The read terminates 3 residues ahead of where the CDR3 ends, so the germline J gene completes it. The chain joins TRBV4-2 to TRBJ2-2; D gene ambiguous. Germline V lookup: CDR1 LGHNA, CDR2 YNFKEQ. Between the trimmed V and J ends, which lost 4 bases and 7 bases, there was a span of 25 bases. The CDR3 is made up of 18 amino acids. CDR3 protein: CASSRRRVTQTSHGELFF. The sequenced CDR3 bases are TGTGCCAGCAGCCGCAGACGGGTCACTCAGACTTCTCACGGGGAG.

Concerning this clone itself: Coverage ceases 3 residues before the CDR3 finishes, and the germline J gene fills in the end. This chain links TRBV19 with TRBJ1-5; D gene uncertain. This CDR3 contains 15 residues. CDR1 is LNHDA and CDR2 is SQIVND in the germline V gene (reference sequence). Deletions cut 0 bases from V and 4 bases from J, with 10 bases between. The covered CDR3 bases are TGTGCCAGTAGTATAGATCCCAGGCTGAATCAGCCC. It codes for CASSIDPRLNQP. The entire CDR3 protein reads CASSIDPRLNQPQHF.

Remarks on this clone: The read falls 3 residues short of the CDR3 end, and the missing part is taken from the germline J gene. The chain links TRBV4-1 to TRBJ2-7, with 10 bases that match TRBD2. The V gene end was trimmed by 4 bases and the J gene end by 6 bases; junction bases not matched to a gene: 9. The germline CDR1 and CDR2 sequences are MGHRA and YSYEKL. This CDR3 contains 15 residues. The CDR3 here is CASSPLLAGAGEQYF. Partial CDR3 DNA: TGCGCCAGCAGCCCTCTCCTAGCGGGAGCTGGCGAG.

By frequency, this clone is medium-sized. The CDR3 DNA, read in part, is TGCAGTGCTAGGGGGAAGGGGACAGGGATTCAGCCC. This encodes CSARGKGTGIQP. The full CDR3 protein is CSARGKGTGIQPQHF. V and J are TRBV20-1 and TRBJ1-5; 9 bases align to TRBD1. The CDR3 end lies 3 residues beyond the end of the read and is filled in from the germline J gene. The length of the CDR3 is 15 residues. Trimming took 3 bases from V and 6 from J; bases not matched to a gene: 9. Germline CDR1 DFQATT, CDR2 SNEGSKA (reference sequence).

A note on this clone: The read halts 3 residues ahead of the CDR3 end, with the missing end drawn from the germline J gene. The chain joins TRBV20-1 to TRBJ2-3; possibly TRBD1 for D (5 bases). The CDR3 is made up of 16 amino acids. CDR1 and CDR2 (germline): DFQATT, SNEGSKA (reference sequence). The CDR3 sequence: CSARRVGRESNQPQYF. The covered CDR3 bases are TGCAGTGCTAGAAGGGTGGGGCGCGAGAGCAATCAGCCG.